These T cell receptor beta chains were read from a single sample in a study of shared clonotypes between healthy human individuals. The table came from immunoSEQ multiplex PCR; TCRdb's copy has only in-frame clones and leaves some out. The data show 450,000 to 700,000 clones, roughly 96% seen once. The specimen sequenced was naive CD8+ T cells sorted from blood. Receptor source: a young woman in good health. The CDR3 runs from the conserved cysteine through the conserved F or W. A D gene is named only where the DNA matches it firmly. The size field is filled for only some rows; it gives once, few, many or a size class.

cdr3_aa cdr3_nt j_call d_call clone_size v_call
CASSFSGRGYNEQFF TGTGCCAGCAGCTTTAGCGGGAGAGGATACAATGAGCAGTTCTTC TRBJ2-1 TRBD2 once TRBV11-2
CASIDTTNEQFF TGTGCCAGCATAGACACCACCAATGAGCAGTTCTTC TRBJ2-1 - - TRBV2
CASSLWGQSYNEQFF TGTGCCAGCAGTTTGTGGGGACAGTCCTACAATGAGCAGTTCTTC TRBJ2-1 TRBD1 - TRBV28
CASSETGYEQYF TGTGCCAGCAGCGAGACAGGGTACGAGCAGTACTTC TRBJ2-7 TRBD1 - TRBV25-1
CASKDGIEVNTGELFF TGTGCCAGTAAGGATGGAATAGAGGTGAACACCGGGGAGCTGTTTTTT TRBJ2-2 - - TRBV19
CASSHPSATSGKVSDTQYF TGCGCCAGCAGCCATCCATCTGCCACTAGCGGGAAAGTCTCAGATACGCAGTATTTT TRBJ2-3 TRBD2 - TRBV4-1
CASSSGTGGEPPYGYTF TGTGCCAGCAGCTCCGGGACAGGGGGCGAACCCCCCTATGGCTACACCTTC TRBJ1-2 TRBD1 - TRBV5-8
CASSEAGSGGQYF TGTGCCAGCAGTGAAGCGGGATCAGGAGGGCAGTACTTC TRBJ2-7 - - TRBV2
CASSDGSGIEHEQFF TGTGCCAGCAGTGACGGTAGCGGGATCGAACATGAGCAGTTCTTC TRBJ2-1 TRBD2 once TRBV6-4
CASSSREVASYEQYF TGTGCCAGCAGTTCGAGGGAGGTAGCCTCCTACGAGCAGTACTTC TRBJ2-7 - - TRBV28
CASSFHSGSYEQYF TGTGCCAGCAGTTTTCACAGTGGCTCCTACGAGCAGTACTTC TRBJ2-7 - - TRBV28
CASSPVRVVNTPNYGYTF TGTGCCAGCAGCCCAGTGAGGGTAGTAAACACCCCTAACTATGGCTACACCTTC TRBJ1-2 - - TRBV7-3
CASSDNYEQYF TGCGCCAGCAGTGATAACTACGAGCAGTACTTC TRBJ2-7 - once TRBV4-1
CASDLLLTGSQPQHF TGTGCCAGCGACCTACTTCTAACTGGGAGTCAGCCCCAGCATTTT TRBJ1-5 - - TRBV2
CASTMGQGFYNEQFF TGTGCCAGCACCATGGGACAGGGGTTCTACAATGAGCAGTTCTTC TRBJ2-1 TRBD1 - TRBV7-9
CASSLMTSGYTDTQYF TGTGCCAGCAGCTTGATGACTAGCGGATACACAGATACGCAGTATTTT TRBJ2-3 TRBD2 - TRBV5-6
CASSQVLVSGSYEQYF TGCGCCAGCAGCCAAGTCCTCGTTTCTGGCTCCTACGAGCAGTACTTC TRBJ2-7 - - TRBV4-1
CAIRDRGTGTGELFF TGTGCCATCCGGGACAGGGGAACGGGAACCGGGGAGCTGTTTTTT TRBJ2-2 TRBD1 - TRBV2
CASSLGRQGTEAFF TGTGCCAGCAGCTTAGGAAGGCAGGGCACTGAAGCTTTCTTT TRBJ1-1 - - TRBV7-2
CASTPGPGTTGDTDTQYF TGTGCCAGCACTCCTGGGCCCGGGACGACAGGAGACACAGATACGCAGTATTTT TRBJ2-3 - - TRBV28
CASSLGRDSNQPQHF TGTGCCAGCAGCTTAGGCCGGGATAGCAATCAGCCCCAGCATTTT TRBJ1-5 - - TRBV13
CASSGDRGEQYF TGCGCCAGCAGCGGAGACAGGGGCGAGCAGTACTTC TRBJ2-7 TRBD1 - TRBV5-1
CASSTTNYSGRRGEYEQYF TGTGCCAGTAGCACAACTAACTATAGCGGGCGACGTGGGGAGTACGAGCAGTACTTC TRBJ2-7 TRBD2 - TRBV19
CASSRRDDSPEAFF TGTGCCAGCAGCCGTAGGGACGACTCTCCTGAAGCTTTCTTT TRBJ1-1 - - TRBV5-6
CASSGRLAYEQYF TGTGCCAGCAGCGGCCGACTGGCCTACGAGCAGTACTTC TRBJ2-7 - once TRBV7-9
CASSNGGLTYNEQFF TGCGCCAGCAGTAACGGGGGGCTTACCTACAATGAGCAGTTCTTC TRBJ2-1 - - TRBV10-2
CASSPGPEYNEQFF TGTGCCAGTAGTCCGGGACCTGAGTACAATGAGCAGTTCTTC TRBJ2-1 - - TRBV19
CASSYLADSYNEQFF TGTGCCAGCAGCTATTTAGCTGACTCCTACAATGAGCAGTTCTTC TRBJ2-1 - - TRBV13
CASSWTLGLAGNYEQYF TGTGCCAGCAGCTGGACCTTAGGACTAGCGGGAAACTACGAGCAGTACTTC TRBJ2-7 TRBD2 - TRBV11-2
CASSPALQETQYF TGTGCCAGCAGCCCCGCGCTCCAAGAGACCCAGTACTTC TRBJ2-5 - - TRBV7-9
CASSLGGGTEAFF TGTGCCAGCAGCCTCGGGGGGGGCACTGAAGCTTTCTTT TRBJ1-1 - - TRBV6-5
CASSQAPPTGLETQYF TGCGCCAGCAGCCAAGCCCCCCCGACAGGGTTGGAGACCCAGTACTTC TRBJ2-5 TRBD1 - TRBV4-1
CATSMRAGVNTGELFF TGTGCCACCTCTATGAGAGCGGGAGTCAACACCGGGGAGCTGTTTTTT TRBJ2-2 TRBD2 - TRBV15
CASSFTGLADPETQYF TGTGCCAGCAGTTTCACGGGACTAGCGGACCCAGAGACCCAGTACTTC TRBJ2-5 TRBD2 - TRBV6-6
CASSTGQGTTNEKLFF TGCGCCAGCAGCACCGGACAGGGTACAACTAATGAAAAACTGTTTTTT TRBJ1-4 TRBD1 once TRBV4-1
CASSGGATYEQYF TGTGCCAGCAGCGGCGGCGCTACCTACGAGCAGTACTTC TRBJ2-7 - - TRBV6-5
CASSSFPDPRAAYEQYF TGTGCCAGCAGCTCATTCCCGGACCCTAGGGCCGCCTACGAGCAGTACTTC TRBJ2-7 - - TRBV7-9
CASSPPLSYEQYF TGTGCCAGCAGCCCCCCCCTCTCCTACGAGCAGTACTTC TRBJ2-7 - - TRBV11-3
CASSLVSGTGPSGANVLTF TGCGCCAGCAGCTTGGTTAGTGGGACAGGTCCCTCTGGGGCCAACGTCCTGACTTTC TRBJ2-6 TRBD1 - TRBV5-1
CASSELGTIFTSSYNEQFF TGTGCCAGCAGTGAACTGGGGACTATTTTTACGAGCTCCTACAATGAGCAGTTCTTC TRBJ2-1 TRBD2 - TRBV2
CASSNPGDSNEKLFF TGTGCCAGCAGCAACCCCGGGGATAGTAATGAAAAACTGTTTTTT TRBJ1-4 - - TRBV5-4
CASSVGLSSGNTIYF TGCGCCAGCAGCGTCGGACTGAGCTCTGGAAACACCATATATTTT TRBJ1-3 - - TRBV4-1
CASSLEKGGVSTEAFF TGCGCCAGCAGCTTGGAGAAGGGCGGGGTAAGCACTGAAGCTTTCTTT TRBJ1-1 - - TRBV5-1
CATGGRGQPQHF TGTGCCACGGGAGGCAGGGGTCAGCCCCAGCATTTT TRBJ1-5 - - TRBV15
CASSPRSDLDEQFF TGCGCCAGCAGCCCCCGGAGCGACTTAGATGAGCAGTTCTTC TRBJ2-1 - - TRBV5-1